This T cell receptor beta chain originates from a study of HIV-infected children after antiretroviral therapy interruption. Treatment meaning: PENTA 11 planned treatment interruption arm or continuous ART arm. Unique molecular identifiers were included in an RNA-based 3' RACE TCR library. TCRdb re-called the 3' RACE reads through MiXCR, storing one row per CDR3 protein. The table records about 46,000 distinct CDR3 sequences, approximately 4.3% of them present only once. In its sample, this clonotype was seen a few times. V was pared by 2 bases and J by 2 bases, with 13 bases between. Germline CDR1 MDHEN, CDR2 SYDVKM. This CDR3 comprises 15 residues.

V usage is TRBV28 and J usage is TRBJ2-7; D remains ambiguous. The sequence came from a pool of human donors with HIV. The material was CD45RA+ CD4+ T cells from PBMCs, pooled from several time points, obtained from a donor given antiretroviral therapy, either interrupted or continuous. As for subset: naive CD4+ CD45RA+ CD45RO- T cells. This CDR3 reads CASSLLSSGAYEQYF. DNA for the CDR3: TGTGCCAGCAGTTTACTGTCTTCGGGTGCCTACGAGCAGTACTTC.